This T cell receptor (beta chain) is drawn from a study of T cell repertoires in cytomegalovirus infection. Whole-study context: Indications came from public TCR beta signatures; they pointed to CMV infection and to a matching HLA type. Study-wide points: In two of eight donors, the top clonotype was HLA-C-restricted CMV-specific. Carriers of CMV and the relevant HLA type were discriminated by public TCR beta frequency.

Germline V gives CDR1 SGHVS, CDR2 FQNEAQ. There are 16 residues in the CDR3. Trimming took 2 bases from V and 5 from J, leaving 18 bases between them. TCRdb processed the reads anew with MiXCR; each CDR3 protein has one entry. This table has 550,000 to 850,000 distinct CDR3 sequences, around 35% appearing once. With respect to this clonotype: Its antigen is as yet unknown.

The sample consisted of cultured PBMCs, taken from culture after CMV antigen stimulation. This TCR was sampled from a human donor in good health (CMV status not recorded). Some clones in this sample may be carry-over from other donors' samples. The V gene is TRBV7-8, the J gene TRBJ2-5; D perhaps matches TRBD2 (7 bases). The CDR3 here is CASSLSQWGGGETQYF. The CDR3 DNA sequence: TGTGCCAGCAGCTTAAGCCAGTGGGGAGGGGGGGAGACCCAGTACTTC.